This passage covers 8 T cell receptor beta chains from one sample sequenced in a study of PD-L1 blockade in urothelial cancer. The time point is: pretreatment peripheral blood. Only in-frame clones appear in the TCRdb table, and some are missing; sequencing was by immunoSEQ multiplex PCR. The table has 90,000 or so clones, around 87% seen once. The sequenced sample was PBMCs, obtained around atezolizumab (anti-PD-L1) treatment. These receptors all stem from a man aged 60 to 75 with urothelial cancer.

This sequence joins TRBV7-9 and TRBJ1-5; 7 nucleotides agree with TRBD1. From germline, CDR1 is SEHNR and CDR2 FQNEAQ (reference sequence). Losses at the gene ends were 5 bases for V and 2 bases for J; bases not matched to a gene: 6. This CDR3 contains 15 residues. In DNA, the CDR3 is TGTGCCAGCAGCCCAGGTGACAGGGGCAATCAGCCCCAGCATTTT. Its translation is CASSPGDRGNQPQHF.

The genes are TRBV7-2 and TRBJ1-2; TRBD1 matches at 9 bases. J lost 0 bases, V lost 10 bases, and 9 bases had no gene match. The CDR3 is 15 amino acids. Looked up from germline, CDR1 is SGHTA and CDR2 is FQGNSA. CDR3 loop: CATGQGASANYGYTF. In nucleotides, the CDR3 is TGTGCCACGGGACAGGGAGCTTCAGCTAACTATGGCTACACCTTC.

CDR3 DNA sequence: TGTGCCAGCAGCCCGTCGACTAGCGGGAGATCCTACGAGCAGTACTTC. Protein product: CASSPSTSGRSYEQYF. This chain connects TRBV7-8 to TRBJ2-7; 12 bases fit TRBD2. The V gene end was trimmed by 5 bases and the J gene end by 1 base; junction bases not matched to a gene: 6. The CDR3 loop spans 16 amino acids. Germline loops: CDR1 SGHVS, CDR2 FQNEAQ.

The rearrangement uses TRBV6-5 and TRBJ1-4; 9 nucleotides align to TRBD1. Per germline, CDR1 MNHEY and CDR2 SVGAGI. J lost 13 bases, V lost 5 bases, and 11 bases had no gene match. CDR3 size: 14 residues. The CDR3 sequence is CASSKGTGYGRLFF. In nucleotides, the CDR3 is TGTGCCAGCAGTAAGGGGACAGGGTATGGAAGACTGTTTTTT.

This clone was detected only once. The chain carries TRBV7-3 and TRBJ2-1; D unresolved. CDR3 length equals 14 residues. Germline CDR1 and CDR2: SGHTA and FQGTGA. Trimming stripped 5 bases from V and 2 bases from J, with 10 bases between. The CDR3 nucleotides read TGTGCCAGCAGCCCAGGTGAGCCCTACAATGAGCAGTTCTTC. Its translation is CASSPGEPYNEQFF.

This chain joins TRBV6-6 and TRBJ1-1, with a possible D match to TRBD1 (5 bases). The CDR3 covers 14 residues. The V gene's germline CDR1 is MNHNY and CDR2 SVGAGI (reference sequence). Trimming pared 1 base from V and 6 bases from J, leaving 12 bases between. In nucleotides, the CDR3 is TGTGCCAGCAGTTACTGGGGACTGAAGGCTGAAGCTTTCTTT. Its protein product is CASSYWGLKAEAFF.

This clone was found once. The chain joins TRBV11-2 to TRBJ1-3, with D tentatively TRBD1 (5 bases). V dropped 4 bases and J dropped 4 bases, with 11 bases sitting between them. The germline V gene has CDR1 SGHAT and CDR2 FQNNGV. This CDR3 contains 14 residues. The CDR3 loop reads CASSSFRTGNTIYF. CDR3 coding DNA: TGTGCCAGCAGCTCTTTCCGGACAGGAAACACCATATATTTT.

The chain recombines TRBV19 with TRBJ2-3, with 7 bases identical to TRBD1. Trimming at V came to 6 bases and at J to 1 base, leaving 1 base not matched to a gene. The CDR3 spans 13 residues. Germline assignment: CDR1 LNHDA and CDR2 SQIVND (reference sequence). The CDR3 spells CASSDRGTDTQYF. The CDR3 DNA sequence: TGTGCCAGTAGCGACAGGGGCACAGATACGCAGTATTTT.